The 16 T cell receptor beta chains below were found in one sample sequenced in a study of beta chain features in type 1 diabetes. The isolated RNA, all of it, was reverse transcribed, so expressed TCRB transcripts were what got sequenced. Assay: immunoSEQ multiplex PCR; the TCRdb copy retains only in-frame clones and omits some. The data contain 300,000 to 450,000 clones, approximately 12% of them singletons. Sequenced: naive CD4+ T cells from blood. The receptors were sampled from a man between 18 and 29 years old in good health.

The J gene is TRBJ2-2, the V gene TRBV10-3, with 9 bases identical to TRBD2. From germline, CDR1 is ENHRY and CDR2 SYGVKD. The length of the CDR3 is 14 residues. Trimming at V came to 8 bases and at J to 4 bases, leaving 5 bases not matched to a gene. The CDR3 DNA reads as TGTGCCATCTCTAGCGGGGCGGGCACCGGGGAGCTGTTTTTT. Its protein product is CAISSGAGTGELFF.

This clone has only a few counts. The V and J genes are TRBV19 and TRBJ2-3; 8 bases agree with TRBD1. Germline CDR1 is LNHDA and CDR2 is SQIVND (reference sequence). The CDR3 is 15 amino acids. The V and J ends lost 5 bases and 2 bases, in that order; junction bases with no gene match: 6. The CDR3 region is CASSVWTGFTDTQYF. CDR3 nucleotide sequence: TGTGCCAGTAGTGTATGGACAGGGTTCACAGATACGCAGTATTTT.

The rearrangement joins TRBV4-3 to TRBJ2-6; D unresolved. Germline loops: CDR1 LGHNA, CDR2 YSLEER. Deletions cut 6 bases from V and 2 bases from J, with 5 bases between. The CDR3 spans 13 residues. Here the CDR3 reads CASRDTGANVLTF. The DNA for the CDR3 is TGCGCCAGCAGAGACACTGGGGCCAACGTCCTGACTTTC.

This chain connects TRBV9 to TRBJ2-5; 8 positions agree with TRBD2. CDR1 is SGDLS and CDR2 is YYNGEE in the germline V gene. The CDR3 extends over 18 amino acids. J was trimmed by 5 bases and V by 4 bases; bases with no gene match: 19. Written as DNA, the CDR3 is TGTGCCAGCAGCCAAGCGGCGGTAGCGGGGAGCGTTGGGGAGACCCAGTACTTC. Translated, it gives CASSQAAVAGSVGETQYF. The full variable domain, completed using reference TRBV9 and TRBJ2-5, is DSGVTQTPKHLITATGQRVTLRCSPRSGDLSVYWYQQSLDQGLQFLIQYYNGEERAKGNILERFSAQQFPDLHSELNLSSLELGDSALYFCASSQAAVAGSVGETQYFGPGTRLLVL.

Comment on this clone: The junction does not match germline at one end; this may be a read error. The rearrangement uses TRBV7-3 and TRBJ1-6; the D gene is possibly TRBD1 (6 bases). Germline CDR1 reads SGHTA; CDR2 reads FQGTGA. The CDR3 is 15 amino acids. CDR3: CASSQAQGRNSPLHF. The CDR3 bases are TGTGCCAGCAGTCAAGCACAGGGCCGTAATTCGCCCCTCCACTTT.

A note on this clone: A read error may account for a junction end that differs from germline. Other DNA sequences from this sample encode an identical CDR3 as well. The CDR3 reads CASSRGDTQYF. CDR3 sequence (DNA): TGCGCCAGCAGCCGGGGAGATACGCAGTATTTT. V usage is TRBV5-4 and J usage is TRBJ2-3; a possible D gene is TRBD2 (5 bases). The germline V gene encodes CDR1 SGHNT and CDR2 YYREEE (reference sequence). This CDR3 is built from 11 residues.

This clone has more than one count but fewer than ten. The V gene is TRBV28, the J gene TRBJ2-7; TRBD2 aligns across 8 bases. Germline CDR1 and CDR2: MDHEN and SYDVKM. The length of the CDR3 is 14 residues. V gave up 6 bases and J gave up 6 bases; unmatched junction bases: 10. This chain's CDR3 is CASSRAGVGTEQYF. CDR3 in DNA: TGTGCCAGCAGCCGAGCGGGGGTCGGCACCGAGCAGTACTTC.

This clone was seen a handful of times. The chain couples TRBV9 to TRBJ2-3; 12 bases line up with TRBD2. The ends lost 3 bases at V and 5 bases at J; junction bases unmatched: 7. Germline V gene lookup returns CDR1 SGDLS and CDR2 YYNGEE. The CDR3 has 16 amino acids. This CDR3 is CASSASGRAKGDTQYF. The DNA of the CDR3 is TGTGCCAGCAGCGCTAGCGGGAGGGCCAAGGGAGATACGCAGTATTTT.

This clone has only a few counts. The chain carries TRBV19 and TRBJ2-6; perhaps TRBD2 as D (5 bases). This CDR3 is built from 15 residues. CDR1 LNHDA and CDR2 SQIVND come from the germline V gene (reference sequence). Trimming took off 5 bases at V and 0 bases at J, with 8 bases between the two ends. Written as DNA, the CDR3 is TGTGCCAGTAGTGTTACTAGCTCTGGGGCCAACGTCCTGACTTTC. This translates into CASSVTSSGANVLTF. Full variable domain (missing parts from reference TRBV19 and TRBJ2-6): DGGITQSPKYLFRKEGQNVTLSCEQNLNHDAMYWYRQDPGQGLRLIYYSQIVNDFQKGDIAEGYSVSREKKESFPLTVTSAQKNPTAFYLCASSVTSSGANVLTFGAGSRLTVL.

This clone was counted a few times. V is TRBV19 and J is TRBJ1-2, with 8 bases aligning to TRBD1. The V segment lost 7 bases and the J segment 0 bases; nucleotides outside the gene matches: 4. This CDR3 is built from 14 residues. From germline, CDR1 is LNHDA and CDR2 SQIVND (reference sequence). The CDR3, as DNA: TGTGCCAGTACTCCGGACAGGGCTAACTATGGCTACACCTTC. Encoded protein: CASTPDRANYGYTF.

The table lists this clone with a few counts. Other DNA sequences of this sample code for an identical CDR3. This sequence joins TRBV9 and TRBJ2-3; D gene ambiguous. Germline loops: CDR1 SGDLS, CDR2 YYNGEE. The ends were cut back, 1 base at V and 0 bases at J, with 6 bases in the middle. This CDR3 contains 14 residues. The CDR3 DNA follows: TGTGCCAGCAGCGTACGAGGTAGCACAGATACGCAGTATTTT. Protein sequence: CASSVRGSTDTQYF.

A few counts support this clone. The genes are TRBV7-6 and TRBJ1-4, with a weak D call TRBD1 (6 bases). The germline gives CDR1 SGHVS, CDR2 FNYEAQ. The CDR3 runs to 16 residues. V lost 2 bases and J 8 bases, leaving 18 bases between the germline ends. Written as DNA, the CDR3 is TGTGCCAGCAGCTTAATCAAGGGACAAGGCGGGGAAAAACTGTTTTTT. It translates to CASSLIKGQGGEKLFF.

In its sample, this clone was seen a few times. The rearrangement uses TRBV30 and TRBJ1-2; possible D gene TRBD1, 5 bases. The CDR3 totals 13 residues. V was trimmed by 2 bases and J by 8 bases, leaving 15 bases between them. Germline values: CDR1 GTSNPN, CDR2 SVGIG (reference sequence). The CDR3 sequence: CAWSPGLFRGYTF. The CDR3 nucleotides are TGTGCCTGGAGTCCGGGACTATTTCGCGGCTACACCTTC. The full variable domain, rest sourced from reference TRBV30 and TRBJ1-2, is SQTIHQWPATLVQPVGSPLSLECTVEGTSNPNLYWYRQAAGRGLQLLFYSVGIGQISSEVPQNLSASRPQDRQFILSSKKLLLSDSGFYLCAWSPGLFRGYTFGSGTRLTVV.

The rearrangement links TRBV7-2 to TRBJ2-4; tentatively, D is TRBD2 (5 bases). This CDR3 has 13 amino acids. Trimming shortened V by 6 bases and J by 6 bases, and 12 bases separated the two germline ends. The V gene's germline CDR1 is SGHTA and CDR2 FQGNSA. The CDR3 sequence: CASSFRTVNIQYF. The CDR3 DNA is TGTGCCAGCAGTTTTAGGACTGTAAACATTCAGTACTTC.

In its sample, this clone was seen a few times. This CDR3 reads CASSPSIGTGGAGNTGELFF. The CDR3 coding sequence is TGTGCCAGCAGCCCATCCATTGGGACAGGGGGCGCAGGGAACACCGGGGAGCTGTTTTTT. This chain joins TRBV7-3 and TRBJ2-2, with TRBD1 matching 12 bases. V lost 5 bases, J lost 1 base, and 14 bases stayed unmatched. The CDR3 extends over 20 amino acids. CDR1 SGHTA and CDR2 FQGTGA come from the germline V gene.

This clone has just a few counts. In DNA form, the CDR3 reads TGCGCCAGCAGCTTAGAGGGTGAGCAGTTCTTC. Its translation: CASSLEGEQFF. The chain recombines TRBV4-1 with TRBJ2-1; D possibly corresponds to TRBD2 (5 bases). There are 11 residues in the CDR3. Germline assignment: CDR1 MGHRA and CDR2 YSYEKL. V was clipped by 5 bases and J by 9 bases, with 8 bases between them.